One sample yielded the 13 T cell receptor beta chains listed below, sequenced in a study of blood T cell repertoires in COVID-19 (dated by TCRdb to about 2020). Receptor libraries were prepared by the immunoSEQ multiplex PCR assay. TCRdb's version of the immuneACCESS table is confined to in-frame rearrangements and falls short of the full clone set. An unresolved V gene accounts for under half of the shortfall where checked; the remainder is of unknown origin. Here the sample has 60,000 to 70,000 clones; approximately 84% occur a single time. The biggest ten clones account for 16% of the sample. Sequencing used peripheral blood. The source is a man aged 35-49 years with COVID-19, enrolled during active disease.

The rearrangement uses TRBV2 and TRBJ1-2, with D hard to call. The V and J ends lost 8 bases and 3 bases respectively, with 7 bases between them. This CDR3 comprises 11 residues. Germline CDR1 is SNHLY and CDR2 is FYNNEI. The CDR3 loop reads CASGHYYGYTF. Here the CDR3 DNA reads TGTGCCAGCGGGCATTACTATGGCTACACCTTC.

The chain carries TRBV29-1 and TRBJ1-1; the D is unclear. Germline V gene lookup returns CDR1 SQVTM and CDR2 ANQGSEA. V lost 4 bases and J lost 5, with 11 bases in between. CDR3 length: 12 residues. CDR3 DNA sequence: TGCAGCGTTGCGGGGAGGTGGACTGAAGCTTTCTTT. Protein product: CSVAGRWTEAFF.

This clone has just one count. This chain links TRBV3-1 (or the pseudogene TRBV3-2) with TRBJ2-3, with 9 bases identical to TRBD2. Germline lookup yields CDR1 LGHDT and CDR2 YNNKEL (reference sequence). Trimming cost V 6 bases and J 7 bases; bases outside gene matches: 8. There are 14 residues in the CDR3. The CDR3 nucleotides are TGTGCCAGCAGGGCTAGCGGGGTTCTCAATACGCAGTATTTT. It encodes CASRASGVLNTQYF.

The CDR3 is CAWSGSRDRLNQPQHF. The CDR3 nucleotides are TGTGCCTGGAGTGGATCCCGGGACAGGCTCAATCAGCCCCAGCATTTT. V gene TRBV30 combines with J gene TRBJ1-5; the match to TRBD1 covers 8 bases. Germline V gene data show CDR1 as GTSNPN and CDR2 as SVGIG (reference sequence). V was pared by 1 base and J by 3 bases, with 8 bases of the junction left unmatched. This CDR3 has 16 residues.

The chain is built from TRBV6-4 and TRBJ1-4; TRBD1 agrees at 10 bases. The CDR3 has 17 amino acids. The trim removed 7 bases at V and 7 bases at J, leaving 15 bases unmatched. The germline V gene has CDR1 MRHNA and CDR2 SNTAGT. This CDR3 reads CASNRRGQGPKGEKLFF. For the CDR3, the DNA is TGTGCCAGCAACCGACGGGGACAGGGGCCAAAAGGTGAAAAACTGTTTTTT.

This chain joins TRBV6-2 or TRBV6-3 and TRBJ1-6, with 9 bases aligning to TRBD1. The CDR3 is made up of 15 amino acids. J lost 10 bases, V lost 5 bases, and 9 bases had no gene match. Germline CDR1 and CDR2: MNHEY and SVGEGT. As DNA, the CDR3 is TGTGCCAGCAGTGATCCAGACAGGGGGTACTCACCCCTCCACTTT. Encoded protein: CASSDPDRGYSPLHF.

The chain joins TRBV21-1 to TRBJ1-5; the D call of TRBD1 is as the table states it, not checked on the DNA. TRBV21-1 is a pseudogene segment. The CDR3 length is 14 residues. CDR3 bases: TGTGCCGTCCGGGACAGTGTCAGCAATCAGCCCCAGCATTTT. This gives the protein CAVRDSVSNQPQHF.

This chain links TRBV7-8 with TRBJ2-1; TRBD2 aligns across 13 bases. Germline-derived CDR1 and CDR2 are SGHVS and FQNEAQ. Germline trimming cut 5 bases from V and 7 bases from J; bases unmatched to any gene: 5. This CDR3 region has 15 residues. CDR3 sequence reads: CASSLTSGGYNEQFF. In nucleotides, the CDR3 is TGTGCCAGCAGCCTGACTAGCGGGGGGTATAATGAGCAGTTCTTC.

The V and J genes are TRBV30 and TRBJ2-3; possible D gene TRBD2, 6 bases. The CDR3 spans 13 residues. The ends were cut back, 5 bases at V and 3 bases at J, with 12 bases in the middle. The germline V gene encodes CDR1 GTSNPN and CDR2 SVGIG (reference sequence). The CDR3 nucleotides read TGTGCCTGGCCTAGCGAAAGAACAGATACGCAGTATTTT. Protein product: CAWPSERTDTQYF.

CDR3 sequence: CASSFTSGGLNIQYF. The CDR3 bases are TGCGCCAGCAGCTTTACGAGCGGGGGTTTAAACATTCAGTACTTC. The J gene is TRBJ2-4, the V gene TRBV5-1, with TRBD2 matching over 8 bases. CDR1 and CDR2 from the germline V gene are SGHRS and YFSETQ. Trimming took 2 bases from V and 6 from J; bases not matched to a gene: 7. CDR3 length: 15 amino acids.

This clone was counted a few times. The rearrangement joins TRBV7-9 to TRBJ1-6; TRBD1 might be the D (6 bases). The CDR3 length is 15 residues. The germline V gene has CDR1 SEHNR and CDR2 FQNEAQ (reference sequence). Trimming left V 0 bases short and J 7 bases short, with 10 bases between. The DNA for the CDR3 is TGTGCCAGCAGCTTAGCCGGGGGGCGCAATTCACCCCTCCACTTT. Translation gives CASSLAGGRNSPLHF.

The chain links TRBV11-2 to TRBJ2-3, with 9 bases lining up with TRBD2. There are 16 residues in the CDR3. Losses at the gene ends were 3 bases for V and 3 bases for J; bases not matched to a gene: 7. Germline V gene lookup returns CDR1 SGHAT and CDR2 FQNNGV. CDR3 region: CASSFLGGGATDTQYF. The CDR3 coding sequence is TGTGCCAGCAGCTTCCTCGGCGGGGGGGCTACAGATACGCAGTATTTT.

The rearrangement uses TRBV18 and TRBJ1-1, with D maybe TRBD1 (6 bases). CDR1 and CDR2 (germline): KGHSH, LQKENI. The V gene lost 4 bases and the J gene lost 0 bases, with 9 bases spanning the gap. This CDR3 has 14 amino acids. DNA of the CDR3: TGTGCCAGCTCACAACAGGGCGTGAACACTGAAGCTTTCTTT. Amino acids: CASSQQGVNTEAFF.